This T cell receptor (beta chain) emerged from a study of siplizumab effects on memory and regulatory T cells. Study-wide results and limits: Assignment to unstimulated subsets succeeded for only a minor fraction of the alloreactive clones. For siplizumab cultures, the suppressive function of their proliferating Tregs was not confirmed. Naive T cells appeared more varied than memory cells and looked like key alloresponse contributors. It was not possible to assign a naive or memory phenotype to roughly 75-97% of proliferating CD4+ or CD8+ clones.

Concerning this clone itself: Its target is not known.

Sequencing was performed with immunoSEQ multiplex PCR; in TCRdb, only in-frame clones are kept and a portion is missing. The sample yields some 100,000 clones, about 95% seen once. Germline values: CDR1 LNHDA, CDR2 SQIVND (reference sequence). The trim removed 4 bases at V and 9 bases at J, leaving 10 bases unmatched. This CDR3 is built from 14 residues. The origin of this receptor is a human donor in good health. The chain recombines TRBV19 with TRBJ1-2; 8 bases match TRBD1. Sequences were obtained from non-Treg CD4+ T cells sorted from blood. The CDR3 loop is CASSTGQGGLSYTF. The CDR3 coding sequence is TGTGCCAGTAGTACCGGACAGGGAGGGCTAAGCTACACCTTC.